This T cell receptor (beta chain) appears in the sequencing data of a study of spatial heterogeneity in lung cancer. On the study more broadly: The study found that TCR transcript counts in tumor regions correlated strongly with a matched bulk RNA-seq T cell module score.

General study points: It was found that expanded intratumoral alpha and beta TCR counts tracked tumor mutation counts.

CDR3 length: 14 residues. V gave up 4 bases and J gave up 4 bases, with 13 bases separating them. Germline CDR1 is SGDLS and CDR2 is YYNGEE. A word on this clonotype: The antigen remains undetermined.

TCRdb processed the 5' RACE reads anew with MiXCR; each CDR3 protein has one entry. Of just over 9,500 distinct CDR3 sequences in the sample, about 9.3% were seen once. The time point: sample taken at primary tumor resection. There were roughly 72 donors, all of them untreated patients with early-stage non-small cell lung cancer. Without sorting, whole RNA was sequenced from tumor, nontumor lung or frozen PBMC. The sample here was lung tumor tissue, taken at surgery. The chain joins TRBV9 to TRBJ2-3; D uncertain. The origin of this receptor is a female donor with early-stage non-small cell lung cancer. CDR3 sequence (DNA): TGTGCCAGCAGCATAGTGTGGGCCCCAGATACGCAGTATTTT. Residues: CASSIVWAPDTQYF.